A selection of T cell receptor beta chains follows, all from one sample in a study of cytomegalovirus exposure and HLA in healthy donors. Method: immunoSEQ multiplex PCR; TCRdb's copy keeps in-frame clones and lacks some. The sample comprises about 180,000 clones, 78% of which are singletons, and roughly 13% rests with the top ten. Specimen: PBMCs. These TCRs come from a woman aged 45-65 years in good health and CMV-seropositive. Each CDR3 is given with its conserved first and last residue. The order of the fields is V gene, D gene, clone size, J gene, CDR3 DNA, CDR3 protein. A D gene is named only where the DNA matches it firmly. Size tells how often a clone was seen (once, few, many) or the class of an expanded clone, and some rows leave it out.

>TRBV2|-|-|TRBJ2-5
TGTGCCAGCAGTGAAGCTAGCTCACTTGACGGGGAGACCCAGTACTTC
CASSEASSLDGETQYF
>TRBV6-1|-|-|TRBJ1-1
TGTGCCAGCTGCCAGAGGGCCCAGAACACTGAAGCTTTCTTT
CASCQRAQNTEAFF
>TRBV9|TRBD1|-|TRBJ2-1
TGTGCCAGCAGCGTAGAGGGACAGGGTGCGTACAATGAGCAGTTCTTC
CASSVEGQGAYNEQFF
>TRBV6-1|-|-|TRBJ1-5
TGTGCCAGCAGTGAAGGGGGAGGGGAGCCCCAGCATTTT
CASSEGGGEPQHF
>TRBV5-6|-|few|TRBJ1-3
TGTGCCAGCAGCTTGGTACGGGTGGACTCTGGAAACACCATATATTTT
CASSLVRVDSGNTIYF
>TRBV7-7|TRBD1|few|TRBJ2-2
TGTGCCAGCAGCCGGGACAGGGATGGAACCGGGGAGCTGTTTTTT
CASSRDRDGTGELFF
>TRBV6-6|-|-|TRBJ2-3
TGTGCCAGCAGTTTCCCTCTAAGCCCAGATACGCAGTATTTT
CASSFPLSPDTQYF
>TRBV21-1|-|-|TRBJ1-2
TGTGCCAGCAGCACGGAGCGATATGGCTACACCTTC
CASSTERYGYTF
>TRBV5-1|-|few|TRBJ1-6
TGCGCCAGCACCGTAAACAGGGTGAGCAATTCACCCCTCCACTTT
CASTVNRVSNSPLHF
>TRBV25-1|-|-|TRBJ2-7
TGTGCCAGCAGTGAATATAATGGGGCAGTGAGCGGGTACGAGCAGTACTTC
CASSEYNGAVSGYEQYF
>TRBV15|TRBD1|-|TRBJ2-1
TGTGCCACCAGCAGAGATCCCGTGGGACAGGCCTACAATGAGCAGTTCTTC
CATSRDPVGQAYNEQFF
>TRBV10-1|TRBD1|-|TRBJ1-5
TGCGCCAGCCAAAGGGACAGACACATTCAGCCCCAGCATTTT
CASQRDRHIQPQHF
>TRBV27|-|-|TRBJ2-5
TGTGCCAGCGGCACAGGGCCAAGACCCGAGACCCAGTACTTC
CASGTGPRPETQYF
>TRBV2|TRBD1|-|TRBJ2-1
TGTGCCGTGGCTCGGGACAGCTCCTACAATGAGCAGTTCTTC
CAVARDSSYNEQFF
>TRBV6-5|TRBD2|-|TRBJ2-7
TGTGCCAGCCGATATGATAGCCGGGGGGATTACGAGCAGTACTTC
CASRYDSRGDYEQYF
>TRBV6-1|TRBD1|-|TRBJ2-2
TGTGCCAGCAGTGAATTTGGACAGGGGAACACCGGGGAGCTGTTTTTT
CASSEFGQGNTGELFF
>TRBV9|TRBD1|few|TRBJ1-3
TGTGCCAGCAGCGTAGTAGGGACAGTCGCTGGAAACACCATATATTTT
CASSVVGTVAGNTIYF
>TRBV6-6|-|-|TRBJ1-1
TGTGCCACCTCTCCCAGGGGTTTGAACACTGAAGCTTTCTTT
CATSPRGLNTEAFF
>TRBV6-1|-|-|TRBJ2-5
TGTGCCAGCTCTCAGCACAGGCAAGAGACCCAGTACTTC
CASSQHRQETQYF
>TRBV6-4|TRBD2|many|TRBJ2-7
TGTGCCAGCAGTGACGAGGCGGGGGGGCCGGATTACGAGCAGTACTTC
CASSDEAGGPDYEQYF
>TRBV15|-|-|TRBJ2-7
TGTGCCACCGCCGGGGGACGGCTTAGCGAGCAGTACTTC
CATAGGRLSEQYF
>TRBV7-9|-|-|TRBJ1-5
TGTGCCAGCAGCTTATTGGAGTGGTCGCCCCAGCATTTT
CASSLLEWSPQHF
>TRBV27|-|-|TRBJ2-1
TGTGCCAGCAGGGTATCCCAGACAGCGAGCTCCTACAATGAGCAGTTCTTC
CASRVSQTASSYNEQFF
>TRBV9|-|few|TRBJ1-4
TGTGCCAGCAGCTTACCTACAGGGTTAGTTGAAAAACTGTTTTTT
CASSLPTGLVEKLFF
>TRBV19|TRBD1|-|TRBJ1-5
TGTGCCAGTCAGGGGGTTAGCAATCAGCCCCAGCATTTT
CASQGVSNQPQHF
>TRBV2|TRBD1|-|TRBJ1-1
TGTGCCAGCAGGTATCCCGGGACAGATAACACTGAAGCTTTCTTT
CASRYPGTDNTEAFF
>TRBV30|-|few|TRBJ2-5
TGTGCCTGGAGTGACAAGGAGGAGACCCAGTACTTC
CAWSDKEETQYF
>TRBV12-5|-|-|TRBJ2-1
TGTGCCTCGGTCGGGGTTCACTACAATGAGCAGTTCTTC
CASVGVHYNEQFF